This T cell receptor beta chain is drawn from a study of cytomegalovirus exposure and HLA in healthy donors. Findings of the study overall: In vitro confirmation showed a few CMV-associated chains to be CMV antigen specific. Sequencing artifact likely explains a cluster of highly shared sequence variants. TCR beta V segments were, for the most part, productive about 90% or about 30% of the time in an earlier analysis.

The PCR employed 60 Vbeta primers together with 13 Jbeta primers. Data came from immunoSEQ multiplex PCR; TCRdb stores just in-frame clones and leaves some out. The sample lists about 200,000 clones, about 80% occurring once. This CDR3 spans 15 amino acids. J was trimmed by 3 bases and V by 3 bases; bases with no gene match: 8. Germline CDR1 reads SGHVS; CDR2 reads FQNEAQ. To note about this clone: The target antigen is unknown.

The sample taken for sequencing was PBMCs. V gene TRBV7-8 combines with J gene TRBJ2-7, with 7 bases aligning to TRBD1. The source of this sequence is a man between 18 and 35 years old in good health and CMV-seronegative. The CDR3 spells CASSFTGDGSYEQYF. For the CDR3, the DNA is TGTGCCAGCAGCTTCACAGGGGATGGTAGCTACGAGCAGTACTTC.